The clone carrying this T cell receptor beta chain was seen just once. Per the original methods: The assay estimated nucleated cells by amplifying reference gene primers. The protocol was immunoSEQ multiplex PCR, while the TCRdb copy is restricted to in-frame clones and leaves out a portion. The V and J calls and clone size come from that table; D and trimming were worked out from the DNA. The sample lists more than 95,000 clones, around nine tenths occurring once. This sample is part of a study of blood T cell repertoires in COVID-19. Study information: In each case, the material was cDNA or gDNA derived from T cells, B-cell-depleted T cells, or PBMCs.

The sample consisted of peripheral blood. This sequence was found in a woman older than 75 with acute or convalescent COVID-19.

CDR3 protein: CASSGEVGEQYF. The CDR3 coding sequence is TGCGCCAGCAGTGGGGAGGTCGGCGAGCAGTACTTC. This rearrangement joins TRBV10-2 to TRBJ2-7; perhaps TRBD2 as D (6 bases). Germline V gives CDR1 WSHSY, CDR2 SAAADI. Trimming left V 4 bases short and J 6 bases short, with 10 bases between. This CDR3 has 12 amino acids.